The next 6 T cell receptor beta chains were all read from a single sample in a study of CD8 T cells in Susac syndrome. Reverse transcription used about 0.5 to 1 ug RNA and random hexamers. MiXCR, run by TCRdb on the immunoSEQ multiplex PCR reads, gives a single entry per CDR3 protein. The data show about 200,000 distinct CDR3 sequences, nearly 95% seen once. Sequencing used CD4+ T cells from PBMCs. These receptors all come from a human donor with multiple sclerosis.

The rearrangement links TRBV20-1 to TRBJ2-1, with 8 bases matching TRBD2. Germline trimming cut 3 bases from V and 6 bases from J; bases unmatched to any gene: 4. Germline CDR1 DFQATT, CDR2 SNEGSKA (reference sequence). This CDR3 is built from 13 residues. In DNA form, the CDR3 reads TGCAGTGCTAGTCGGCTAGCGGGCAATGAGCAGTTCTTC. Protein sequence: CSASRLAGNEQFF.

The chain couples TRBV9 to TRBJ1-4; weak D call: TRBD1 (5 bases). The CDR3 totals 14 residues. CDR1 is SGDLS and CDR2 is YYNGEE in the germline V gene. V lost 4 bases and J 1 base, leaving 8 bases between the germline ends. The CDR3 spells CASSPGGTNEKLFF. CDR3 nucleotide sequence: TGTGCCAGCAGCCCCGGGGGAACTAATGAAAAACTGTTTTTT.

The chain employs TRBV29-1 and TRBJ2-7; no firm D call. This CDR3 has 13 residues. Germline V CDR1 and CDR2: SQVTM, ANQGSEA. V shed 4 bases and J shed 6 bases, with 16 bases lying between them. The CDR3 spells CSVAASTSREQYF. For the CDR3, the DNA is TGCAGCGTTGCTGCCAGTACTTCACGCGAGCAGTACTTC.

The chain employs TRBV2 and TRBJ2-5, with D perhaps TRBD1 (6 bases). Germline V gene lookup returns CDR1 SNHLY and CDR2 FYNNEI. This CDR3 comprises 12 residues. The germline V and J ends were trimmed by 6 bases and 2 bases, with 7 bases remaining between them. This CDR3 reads CASRDRQETQYF. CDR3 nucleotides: TGTGCCAGCAGGGACAGACAAGAGACCCAGTACTTC. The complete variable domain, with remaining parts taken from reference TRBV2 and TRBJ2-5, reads EPEVTQTPSHQVTQMGQEVILRCVPISNHLYFYWYRQILGQKVEFLVSFYNNEISEKSEIFDDQFSVERPDGSNFTLKIRSTKLEDSAMYFCASRDRQETQYFGPGTRLLVL.

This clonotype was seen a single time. The CDR3 DNA follows: TGTGCCAGCAGCTACCGGACAGGGAATAATGAGCAGTACTTC. Encoded protein: CASSYRTGNNEQYF. The chain is built from TRBV7-2 and TRBJ2-7, with 8 bases identical to TRBD1. The CDR3 totals 14 residues. CDR1 is SGHTA and CDR2 is FQGNSA in the germline V gene. The V segment lost 4 bases and the J segment 7 bases; nucleotides outside the gene matches: 9.

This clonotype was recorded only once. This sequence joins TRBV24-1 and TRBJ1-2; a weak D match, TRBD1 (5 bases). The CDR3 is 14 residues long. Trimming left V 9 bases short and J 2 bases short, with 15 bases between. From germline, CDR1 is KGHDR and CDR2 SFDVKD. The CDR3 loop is CATADPGLNYGYTF. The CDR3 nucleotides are TGTGCCACCGCCGACCCGGGACTGAACTATGGCTACACCTTC.